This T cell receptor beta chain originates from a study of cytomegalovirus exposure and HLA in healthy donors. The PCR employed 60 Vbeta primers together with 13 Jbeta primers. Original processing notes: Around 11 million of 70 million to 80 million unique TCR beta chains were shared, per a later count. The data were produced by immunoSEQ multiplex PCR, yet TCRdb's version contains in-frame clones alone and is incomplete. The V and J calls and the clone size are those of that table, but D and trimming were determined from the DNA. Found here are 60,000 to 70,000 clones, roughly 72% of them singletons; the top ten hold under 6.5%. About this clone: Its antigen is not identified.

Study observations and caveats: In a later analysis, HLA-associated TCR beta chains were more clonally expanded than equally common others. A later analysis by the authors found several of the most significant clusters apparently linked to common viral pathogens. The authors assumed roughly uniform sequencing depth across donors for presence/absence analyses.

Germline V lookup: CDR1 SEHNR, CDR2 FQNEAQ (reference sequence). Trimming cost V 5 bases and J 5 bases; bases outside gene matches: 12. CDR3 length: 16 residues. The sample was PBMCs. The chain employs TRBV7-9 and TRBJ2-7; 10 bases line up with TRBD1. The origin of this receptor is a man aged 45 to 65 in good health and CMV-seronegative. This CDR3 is CASSARDDRGRNEQYF. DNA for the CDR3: TGTGCCAGCAGCGCCCGGGACGACAGGGGGCGCAACGAGCAGTACTTC.